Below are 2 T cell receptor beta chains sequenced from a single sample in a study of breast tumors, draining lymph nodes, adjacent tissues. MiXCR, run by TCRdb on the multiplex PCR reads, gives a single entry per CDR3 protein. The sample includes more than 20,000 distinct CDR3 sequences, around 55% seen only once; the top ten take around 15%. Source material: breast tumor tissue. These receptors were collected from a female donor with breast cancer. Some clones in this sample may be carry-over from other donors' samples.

CDR3 bases: TGTGCCAGCAGCTTAGGTTTCGAGGGGTCCTACGAGCAGTACTTC. Protein sequence: CASSLGFEGSYEQYF. The V and J genes are TRBV11-3 and TRBJ2-7; D may be TRBD1 or TRBD2 (5 bases each). Trimming removed 1 base from V and 1 base from J, with 11 bases in between. The CDR3 extends over 15 amino acids. Germline V gene sequence: CDR1 SGHNT, CDR2 YENEEA.

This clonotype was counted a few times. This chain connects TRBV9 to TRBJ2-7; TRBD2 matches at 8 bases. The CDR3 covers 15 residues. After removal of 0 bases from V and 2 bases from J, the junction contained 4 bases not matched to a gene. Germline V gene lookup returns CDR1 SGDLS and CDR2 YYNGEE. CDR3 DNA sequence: TGTGCCAGCAGCGTAGGGCTAGCGGGTACCTACGAGCAGTACTTC. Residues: CASSVGLAGTYEQYF.